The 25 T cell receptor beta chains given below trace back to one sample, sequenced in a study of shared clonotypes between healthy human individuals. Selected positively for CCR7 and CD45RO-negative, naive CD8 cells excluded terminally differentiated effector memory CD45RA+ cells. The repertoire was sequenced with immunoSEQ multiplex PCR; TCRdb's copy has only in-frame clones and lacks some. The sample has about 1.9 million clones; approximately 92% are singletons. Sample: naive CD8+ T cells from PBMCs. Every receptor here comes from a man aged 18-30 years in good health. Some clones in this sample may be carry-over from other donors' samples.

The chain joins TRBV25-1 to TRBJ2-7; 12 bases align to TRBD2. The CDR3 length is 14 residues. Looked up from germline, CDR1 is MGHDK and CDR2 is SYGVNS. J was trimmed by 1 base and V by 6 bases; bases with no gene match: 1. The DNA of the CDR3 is TGTGCCAGCAGGACTAGCGGGAGTTCCTACGAGCAGTACTTC. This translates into CASRTSGSSYEQYF.

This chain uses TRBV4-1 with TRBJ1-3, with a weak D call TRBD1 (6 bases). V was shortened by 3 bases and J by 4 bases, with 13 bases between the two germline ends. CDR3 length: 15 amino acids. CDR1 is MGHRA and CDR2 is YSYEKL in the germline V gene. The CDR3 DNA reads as TGCGCCAGCAGCCACGATACAGGGAAAGGAAACACCATATATTTT. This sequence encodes CASSHDTGKGNTIYF.

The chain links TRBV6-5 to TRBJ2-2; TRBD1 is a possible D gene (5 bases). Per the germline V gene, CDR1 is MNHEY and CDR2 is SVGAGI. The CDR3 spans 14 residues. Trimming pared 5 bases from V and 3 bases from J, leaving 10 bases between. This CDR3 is CASSPDRYTGELFF. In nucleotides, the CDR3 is TGTGCCAGCAGTCCCGACAGATACACCGGGGAGCTGTTTTTT.

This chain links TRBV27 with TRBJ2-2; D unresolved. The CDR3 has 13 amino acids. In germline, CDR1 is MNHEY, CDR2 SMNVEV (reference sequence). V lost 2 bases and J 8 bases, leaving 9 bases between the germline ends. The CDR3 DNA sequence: TGTGCCAGCAGTTTACTAGTTTCTGGGGAGCTGTTTTTT. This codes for CASSLLVSGELFF.

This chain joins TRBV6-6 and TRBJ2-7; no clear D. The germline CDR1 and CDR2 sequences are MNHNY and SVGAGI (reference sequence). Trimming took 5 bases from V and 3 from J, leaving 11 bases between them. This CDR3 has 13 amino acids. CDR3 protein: CASSTTDGYEQYF. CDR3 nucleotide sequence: TGTGCCAGCAGTACCACGGACGGCTACGAGCAGTACTTC.

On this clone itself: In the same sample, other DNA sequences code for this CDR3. CDR3 amino acids: CASSQDWGLSYNEQFF. The CDR3, as DNA: TGCGCCAGCAGCCAAGATTGGGGTCTGTCCTACAATGAGCAGTTCTTC. The V and J genes are TRBV4-1 and TRBJ2-1, with no clear D. The CDR3 covers 16 residues. Between the trimmed V and J ends, which lost 0 bases and 1 base, there was a span of 10 bases. Germline V gene lookup returns CDR1 MGHRA and CDR2 YSYEKL.

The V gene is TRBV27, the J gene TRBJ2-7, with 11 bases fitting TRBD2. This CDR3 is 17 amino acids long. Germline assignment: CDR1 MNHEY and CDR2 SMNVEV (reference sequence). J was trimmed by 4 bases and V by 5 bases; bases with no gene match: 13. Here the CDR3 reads CASSQTPAGLAEYEQYF. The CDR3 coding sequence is TGTGCCAGCAGTCAAACCCCAGCGGGACTAGCGGAATACGAGCAGTACTTC.

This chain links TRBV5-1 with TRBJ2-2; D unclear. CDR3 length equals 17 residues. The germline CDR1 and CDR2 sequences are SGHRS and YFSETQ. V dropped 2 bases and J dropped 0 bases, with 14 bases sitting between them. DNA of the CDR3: TGCGCCAGCAGCTTAAACCACGCGACGGCGAACACCGGGGAGCTGTTTTTT. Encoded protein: CASSLNHATANTGELFF.

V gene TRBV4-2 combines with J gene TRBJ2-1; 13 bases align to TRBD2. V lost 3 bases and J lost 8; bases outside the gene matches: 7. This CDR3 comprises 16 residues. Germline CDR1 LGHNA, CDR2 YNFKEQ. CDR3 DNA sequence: TGTGCCAGCAGCCAGGTCACTAGCGGGAGGGCCTATGAGCAGTTCTTC. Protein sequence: CASSQVTSGRAYEQFF.

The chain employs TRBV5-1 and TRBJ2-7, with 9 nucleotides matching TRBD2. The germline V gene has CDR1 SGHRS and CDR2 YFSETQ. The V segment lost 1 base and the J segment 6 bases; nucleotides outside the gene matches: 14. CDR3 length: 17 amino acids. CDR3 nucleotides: TGCGCCAGCAGCTTGCAGAATTTGCGGGGGACTAGCTCCGAGCAGTACTTC. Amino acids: CASSLQNLRGTSSEQYF.

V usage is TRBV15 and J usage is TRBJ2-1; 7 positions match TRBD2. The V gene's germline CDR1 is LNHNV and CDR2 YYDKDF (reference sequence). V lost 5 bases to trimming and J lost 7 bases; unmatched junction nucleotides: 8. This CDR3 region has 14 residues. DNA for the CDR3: TGTGCCACCAGCTGGTCCGGGACTATAAATGAGCAGTTCTTC. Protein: CATSWSGTINEQFF.

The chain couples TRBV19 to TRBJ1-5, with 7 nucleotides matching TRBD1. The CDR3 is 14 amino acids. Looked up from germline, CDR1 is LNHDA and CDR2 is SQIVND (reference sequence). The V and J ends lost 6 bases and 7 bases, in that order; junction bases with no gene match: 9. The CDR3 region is CASSTIQGSQPQHF. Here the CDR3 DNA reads TGTGCCAGTAGCACGATACAGGGGTCACAGCCCCAGCATTTT.

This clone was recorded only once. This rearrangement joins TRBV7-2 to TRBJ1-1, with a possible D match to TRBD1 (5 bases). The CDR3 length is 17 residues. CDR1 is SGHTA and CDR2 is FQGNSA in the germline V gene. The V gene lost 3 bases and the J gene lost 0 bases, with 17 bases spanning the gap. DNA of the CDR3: TGTGCCAGCAGCTTCAGTGACCCGGGACGCCTGAACACTGAAGCTTTCTTT. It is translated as CASSFSDPGRLNTEAFF.

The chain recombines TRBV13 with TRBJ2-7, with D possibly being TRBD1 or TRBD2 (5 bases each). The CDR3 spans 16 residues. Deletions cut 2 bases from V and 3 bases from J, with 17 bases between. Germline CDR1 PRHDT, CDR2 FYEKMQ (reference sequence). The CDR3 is CASSLTSGPGGYEQYF. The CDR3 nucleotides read TGTGCCAGCAGCTTAACCTCCGGGCCTGGGGGCTACGAGCAGTACTTC.

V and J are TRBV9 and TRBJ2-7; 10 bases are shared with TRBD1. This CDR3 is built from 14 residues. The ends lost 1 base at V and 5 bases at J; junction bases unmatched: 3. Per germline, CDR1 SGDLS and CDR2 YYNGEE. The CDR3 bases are TGTGCCAGCAGCGTACGGGACAGGGGCCACGAGCAGTACTTC. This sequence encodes CASSVRDRGHEQYF.

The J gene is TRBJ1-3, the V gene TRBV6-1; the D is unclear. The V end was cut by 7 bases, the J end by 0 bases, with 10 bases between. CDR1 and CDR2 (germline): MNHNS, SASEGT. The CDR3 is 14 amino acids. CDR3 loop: CASIWTDSGNTIYF. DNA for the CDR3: TGTGCCAGCATCTGGACTGACTCTGGAAACACCATATATTTT.

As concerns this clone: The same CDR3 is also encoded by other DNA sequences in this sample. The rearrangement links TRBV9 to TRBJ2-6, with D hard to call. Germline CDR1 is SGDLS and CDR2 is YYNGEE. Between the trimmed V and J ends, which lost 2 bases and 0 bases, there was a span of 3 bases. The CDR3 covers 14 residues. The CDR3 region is CASSVGSGANVLTF. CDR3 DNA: TGTGCCAGCAGCGTGGGCTCTGGGGCCAACGTCCTGACTTTC. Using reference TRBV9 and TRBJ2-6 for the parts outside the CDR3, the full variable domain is DSGVTQTPKHLITATGQRVTLRCSPRSGDLSVYWYQQSLDQGLQFLIQYYNGEERAKGNILERFSAQQFPDLHSELNLSSLELGDSALYFCASSVGSGANVLTFGAGSRLTVL.

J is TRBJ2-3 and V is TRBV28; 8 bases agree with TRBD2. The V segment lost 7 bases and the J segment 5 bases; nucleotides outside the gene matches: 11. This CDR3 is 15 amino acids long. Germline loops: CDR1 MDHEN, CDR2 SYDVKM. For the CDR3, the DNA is TGTGCCAGCAATCCGATTAGCGGGACCAGAGATACGCAGTATTTT. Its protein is CASNPISGTRDTQYF.

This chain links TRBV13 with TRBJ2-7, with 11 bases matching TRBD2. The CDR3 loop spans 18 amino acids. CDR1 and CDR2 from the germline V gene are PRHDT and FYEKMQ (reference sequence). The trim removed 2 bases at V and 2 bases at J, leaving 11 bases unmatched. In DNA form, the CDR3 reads TGTGCCAGCAGCTTAACCGGGACTAGCGGAGGGGGACCCTACGAGCAGTACTTC. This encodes CASSLTGTSGGGPYEQYF. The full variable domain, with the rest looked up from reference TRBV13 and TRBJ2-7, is AAGVIQSPRHLIKEKRETATLKCYPIPRHDTVYWYQQGPGQDPQFLISFYEKMQSDKGSIPDRFSAQQFSDYHSELNMSSLELGDSALYFCASSLTGTSGGGPYEQYFGPGTRLTVT.

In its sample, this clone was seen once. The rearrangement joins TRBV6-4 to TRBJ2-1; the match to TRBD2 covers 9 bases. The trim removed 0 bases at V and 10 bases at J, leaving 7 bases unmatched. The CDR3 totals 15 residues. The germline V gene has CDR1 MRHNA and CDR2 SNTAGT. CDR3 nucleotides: TGTGCCAGCAGTGACTCAGCGGGAGGTCGCCGCGAGCAGTTCTTC. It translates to CASSDSAGGRREQFF.

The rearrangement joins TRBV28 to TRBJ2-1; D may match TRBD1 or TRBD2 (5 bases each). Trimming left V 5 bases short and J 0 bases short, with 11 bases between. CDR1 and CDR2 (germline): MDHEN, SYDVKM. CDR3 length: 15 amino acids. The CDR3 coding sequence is TGTGCCAGCAGTCCCCAGGGACGCTCCTACAATGAGCAGTTCTTC. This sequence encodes CASSPQGRSYNEQFF.

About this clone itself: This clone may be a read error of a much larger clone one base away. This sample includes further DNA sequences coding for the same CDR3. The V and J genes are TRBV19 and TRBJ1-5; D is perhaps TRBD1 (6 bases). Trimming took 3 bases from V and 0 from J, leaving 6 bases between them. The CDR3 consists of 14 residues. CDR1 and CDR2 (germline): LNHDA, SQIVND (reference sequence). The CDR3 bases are TGTGCCAGTAGTATCAGGGGTAGCAATCAGCCCCAGCATTTT. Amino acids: CASSIRGSNQPQHF.

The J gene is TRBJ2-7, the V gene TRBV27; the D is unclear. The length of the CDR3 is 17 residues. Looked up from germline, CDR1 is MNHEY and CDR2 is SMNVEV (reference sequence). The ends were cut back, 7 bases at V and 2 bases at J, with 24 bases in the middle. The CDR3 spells CASTSSGSDHSTYEQYF. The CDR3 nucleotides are TGTGCCAGCACCTCATCTGGGTCGGACCATTCAACCTACGAGCAGTACTTC.

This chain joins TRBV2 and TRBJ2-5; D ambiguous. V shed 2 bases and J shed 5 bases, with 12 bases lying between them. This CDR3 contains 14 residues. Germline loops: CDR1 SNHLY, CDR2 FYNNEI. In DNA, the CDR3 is TGTGCCAGCAGTGAACTGACCGCGGCGGAGACCCAGTACTTC. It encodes CASSELTAAETQYF.

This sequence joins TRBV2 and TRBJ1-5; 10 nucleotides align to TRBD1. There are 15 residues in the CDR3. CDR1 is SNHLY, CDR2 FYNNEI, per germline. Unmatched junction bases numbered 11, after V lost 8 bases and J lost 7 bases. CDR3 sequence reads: CASRLGQGVGQPQHF. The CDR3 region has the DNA TGTGCCAGCCGACTTGGACAGGGGGTCGGGCAGCCCCAGCATTTT.